Shown below are 6 T cell receptor beta chains from a single sample sequenced in a study of cytomegalovirus exposure and HLA in healthy donors. Sequenced by immunoSEQ multiplex PCR; TCRdb stores in-frame clones only, minus some. The data hold about 63,000 clones, with more than 80% observed a single time. The source material was PBMCs. The origin of the receptors is a woman aged 18-29 years in good health and CMV-seronegative.

This clone appeared once. The rearrangement uses TRBV7-9 and TRBJ2-2, with TRBD2 matching over 8 bases. Per the germline V gene, CDR1 is SEHNR and CDR2 is FQNEAQ (reference sequence). This CDR3 contains 16 residues. V lost 5 bases and J lost 2; bases outside the gene matches: 7. CDR3 sequence reads: CASSRWRGDNTGELFF. CDR3 sequence (DNA): TGTGCCAGCAGCCGATGGCGGGGGGACAACACCGGGGAGCTGTTTTTT. Filled out from reference TRBV7-9 and TRBJ2-2, the complete variable domain reads DTGVSQNPRHKITKRGQNVTFRCDPISEHNRLYWYRQTLGQGPEFLTYFQNEAQLEKSRLLSDRFSAERPKGSFSTLEIQRTEQGDSAMYLCASSRWRGDNTGELFFGEGSRLTVL.

This clone came up a few times. The chain carries TRBV28 and TRBJ1-2; D is ambiguous. Trimming cost V 3 bases and J 3 bases, with 5 bases left between them. The CDR3 consists of 12 residues. Germline values: CDR1 MDHEN, CDR2 SYDVKM. CDR3 protein: CASSFSDYGYTF. The CDR3 bases are TGTGCCAGCAGTTTTTCCGACTATGGCTACACCTTC.

The chain couples TRBV6-4 to TRBJ2-3; TRBD2 agrees at 10 bases. Germline V gene data show CDR1 as MRHNA and CDR2 as SNTAGT. The CDR3 totals 20 residues. V shed 2 bases and J 0 bases; nucleotides not matched to a gene: 14. CDR3 sequence: CASSDRVGASGGPSTDTQYF. The CDR3 DNA follows: TGTGCCAGCAGTGACAGAGTGGGAGCTAGCGGGGGTCCCAGCACAGATACGCAGTATTTT.

The chain has TRBV19 and TRBJ1-1, with a weak D call TRBD1 (6 bases). The length of the CDR3 is 15 residues. Germline values: CDR1 LNHDA, CDR2 SQIVND (reference sequence). Trimming removed 2 bases from V and 0 bases from J, with 10 bases in between. DNA of the CDR3: TGTGCCAGTAGTATACCGGGACAAGTGAACACTGAAGCTTTCTTT. Its protein product is CASSIPGQVNTEAFF.

The chain is built from TRBV29-1 and TRBJ1-2; TRBD1 might be the D (6 bases). CDR1 SQVTM and CDR2 ANQGSEA come from the germline V gene. The CDR3 is made up of 15 amino acids. V lost 3 bases and J lost 2, with 16 bases in between. The CDR3 here is CSVEDRAGANYGYTF. The CDR3 DNA follows: TGCAGCGTTGAGGATCGGGCAGGGGCGAACTATGGCTACACCTTC.

This sequence joins TRBV2 and TRBJ1-4; D is possibly TRBD1 (6 bases). Germline V lookup: CDR1 SNHLY, CDR2 FYNNEI. The CDR3 extends over 16 amino acids. The germline V and J ends were trimmed by 8 bases and 3 bases, with 19 bases remaining between them. The CDR3 DNA follows: TGTGCCAGCGTAAGGGGGGGCGCGGGGTCTAATGAAAAACTGTTTTTT. It yields the protein CASVRGGAGSNEKLFF.